Given below is one TCR beta chain in context. Its antigen is unknown. The germline CDR1 and CDR2 sequences are SEHNR and FQNEAQ (reference sequence). The V end was cut by 0 bases, the J end by 2 bases, with 5 bases between. The CDR3 has 13 amino acids. The source of the sample is a study of OX40 agonist ivuxolimab in advanced cancers. As for the study in general: Dosing consisted of intravenous ivuxolimab at 0.01 to 10 mg/kg every 2 weeks. Cancers in dose escalation were hepatocellular, melanoma, renal cell and head and neck.

If patients had autoimmune disease history or systemic immunosuppression, they were excluded. Measured with immunoSEQ multiplex PCR; TCRdb has only the in-frame clones, and not every one. Seen here are tens of thousands of clones, around four fifths observed once, and the top ten hold roughly 1.2%. Findings and limits, study-wide: Among the lowest levels of clonal expansion were found in partial responders at 0.1-3.0 mg/kg.

V is TRBV7-9 and J is TRBJ2-7; D not certain. The sample was CD4+ or CD8+ T cells sorted from blood, taken in a trial of the OX40 agonist ivuxolimab. This TCR was sampled from an adult with an advanced solid tumor such as melanoma, head and neck, liver or kidney cancer. DNA of the CDR3: TGTGCCAGCAGCTTAGCGGGAACCTACGAGCAGTACTTC. This gives the protein CASSLAGTYEQYF. The full variable domain, with the rest looked up from reference TRBV7-9 and TRBJ2-7, is DTGVSQNPRHKITKRGQNVTFRCDPISEHNRLYWYRQTLGQGPEFLTYFQNEAQLEKSRLLSDRFSAERPKGSFSTLEIQRTEQGDSAMYLCASSLAGTYEQYFGPGTRLTVT.